This T cell receptor (beta chain) was sequenced in a study of T cell responses to AZD1222 COVID-19 vaccine. Study-wide results and limits: Spike-specific TCR repertoires showed rising breadth and depth after two AZD1222 doses.

For this clone: As yet, its antigen is unknown.

Measured with immunoSEQ multiplex PCR; TCRdb has only the in-frame clones, and not every one. The sample has some 86,000 clones; about nine tenths are singletons. The TCR sequence derives from an adult who received the AZD1222 COVID-19 vaccine. The material was peripheral blood, obtained 28 days after the second AZD1222 dose.

CDR3 sequence (DNA): TGTGCCAGCAACCGACCGGCTGGACAGGGATATGGCTACACCTTC. Translation gives CASNRPAGQGYGYTF. This sequence joins TRBV2 and TRBJ1-2, with 8 bases matching TRBD1. Trimming at V came to 7 bases and at J to 5 bases, leaving 12 bases not matched to a gene. Germline CDR1 reads SNHLY; CDR2 reads FYNNEI. CDR3 size: 15 residues.